This record concerns one TCR beta chain sequence. Its antigen is not identified. The data derive from a study of radiotherapy plus CTLA-4 blockade in lung cancer. Study at large: Objective response was observed in 18% of patients, and disease control in 30% to 40%. The study, taken as a whole, reports: Reports state that early shifts in blood T cell clones, with interferon-beta, best predicted response. Some TCR clones had been derived from tumors. These clones expanded in peripheral blood after radiotherapy plus ipilimumab.

Clones were sequenced by immunoSEQ multiplex PCR, and TCRdb holds only the in-frame ones, with some missing. The table lists around 110,000 clones, about nine tenths of them singletons. Per the germline V gene, CDR1 is SGHRS and CDR2 is YFSETQ. Losses at the gene ends were 3 bases for V and 2 bases for J; bases not matched to a gene: 12. The CDR3 sequence is 17 residues long. Focal radiation plus CTLA-4 blockade with ipilimumab was administered to patients who had chemo-refractory metastatic non-small-cell lung cancer. This TCR came from a human donor with non-small cell lung cancer that progressed on radiotherapy plus ipilimumab. Sample: peripheral blood, taken from a patient treated with radiotherapy plus ipilimumab. This chain links TRBV5-1 with TRBJ2-3; the match to TRBD1 covers 7 bases. The CDR3 coding sequence is TGCGCCAGCAGCTCACATAAAACAGGGGACATCACAGATACGCAGTATTTT. Residues: CASSSHKTGDITDTQYF.